Shown below are 5 T cell receptor beta chains from a single sample sequenced in a study of neoadjuvant anti-PD-1 for oral cavity cancer. Sequenced by immunoSEQ multiplex PCR; TCRdb stores in-frame clones only, minus some. The profile covers about 14,000 clones, with more than 75% appearing a single time and around 2.4% taken by the ten largest. Time point: after neoadjuvant nivolumab, at surgical resection. The material was PBMCs, obtained after nivolumab (anti-PD-1) treatment. These receptors originate from a person aged 35 to 85 with oral cavity squamous cell carcinoma.

V gene TRBV9 combines with J gene TRBJ2-1; D not certain. Germline V gene data show CDR1 as SGDLS and CDR2 as YYNGEE. V gave up 0 bases and J gave up 2 bases, with 9 bases separating them. The CDR3 is 15 amino acids. For the CDR3, the DNA is TGTGCCAGCAGCGTAGATGCGGTCGCCTACAATGAGCAGTTCTTC. It specifies CASSVDAVAYNEQFF.

The chain has TRBV19 and TRBJ1-2; D remains unclear. In germline, CDR1 is LNHDA, CDR2 SQIVND (reference sequence). The CDR3 runs to 14 residues. V lost 3 bases, J lost 4 bases, and 12 bases lay in between. CDR3 nucleotides: TGTGCCAGTAGTATGTCAGCCCCTGGCTATGGCTACACCTTC. As protein: CASSMSAPGYGYTF.

The chain links TRBV6-5 to TRBJ1-5; D gene unclear. This CDR3 has 13 residues. Per the germline V gene, CDR1 is MNHEY and CDR2 is SVGAGI. Trimming removed 5 bases from V and 1 base from J, with 6 bases in between. DNA for the CDR3: TGTGCCAGCAGTCCCGACAGCAATCAGCCCCAGCATTTT. Protein: CASSPDSNQPQHF.

Only one count was recorded for this clone. V is TRBV5-1 and J is TRBJ2-7; 9 bases fit TRBD2. The CDR3 sequence is 15 residues long. V trimming: 1 base; J trimming: 3 bases; junction bases outside the gene matches: 5. CDR1 and CDR2 (germline): SGHRS, YFSETQ. The CDR3 spells CASSLKSSGIYEQYF. In DNA, the CDR3 is TGCGCCAGCAGCTTGAAATCTAGCGGGATCTACGAGCAGTACTTC. Variable domain in full (rest from reference TRBV5-1 and TRBJ2-7): KAGVTQTPRYLIKTRGQQVTLSCSPISGHRSVSWYQQTPGQGLQFLFEYFSETQRNKGNFPGRFSGRQFSNSRSEMNVSTLELGDSALYLCASSLKSSGIYEQYFGPGTRLTVT.

The chain recombines TRBV19 with TRBJ1-1; 9 nucleotides line up with TRBD1. Germline CDR1 reads LNHDA; CDR2 reads SQIVND (reference sequence). The trim removed 6 bases at V and 5 bases at J, leaving 4 bases unmatched. The CDR3 contains 13 residues. The CDR3 nucleotides read TGTGCCAGTAGCTACAGGGGGCCGACTGAAGCTTTCTTT. Protein: CASSYRGPTEAFF. The variable domain in full, completed from reference TRBV19 and TRBJ1-1, reads DGGITQSPKYLFRKEGQNVTLSCEQNLNHDAMYWYRQDPGQGLRLIYYSQIVNDFQKGDIAEGYSVSREKKESFPLTVTSAQKNPTAFYLCASSYRGPTEAFFGQGTRLTVV.